The rows below give T cell receptor beta chains drawn from one sample of a study of blood T cell repertoires in COVID-19. Using immunoSEQ multiplex PCR, the repertoire was profiled, and TCRdb retains in-frame clones only, with some absent. Of 150,000 to 250,000 clones listed, roughly 87% are singletons. Sequencing was performed on PBMCs or T cells enriched from blood (not recorded which). These receptors all come from a woman aged 25 to 45 who had recovered from COVID-19. Each CDR3 is given with its conserved first and last residue. The D gene is left open where the match is weak. Rows give clone size only sometimes, using once, few, many, or a class for an expanded clone.

>few|TRBV11-3|16|TRBJ2-3|TRBD1
TGTGCCAGCAGCTCTGGGACAGGGCAGGGGACAGATACGCAGTATTTT
CASSSGTGQGTDTQYF
>-|TRBV24-1|14|TRBJ2-1|-
TGTGCCACCAGTGACCGGCCAGGGAGGAATGAGCAGTTCTTC
CATSDRPGRNEQFF
>-|TRBV11-3|12|TRBJ2-3|-
TGTGCCAGCAGCACCCTACGAGATACGCAGTATTTT
CASSTLRDTQYF
>-|TRBV9|14|TRBJ1-4|TRBD1
TGTGCCAGCAGTGACGGGACAGCAAATGAAAAACTGTTTTTT
CASSDGTANEKLFF
>-|TRBV4-2|16|TRBJ2-1|TRBD2
TGTGCCAGCAGTCAATCTAGCGGGGAGGGTCACAATGAGCAGTTCTTC
CASSQSSGEGHNEQFF
>-|TRBV9|15|TRBJ2-1|TRBD2
TGTGCCAGCAGCGTAGCGGGAGGGCGTGGCAATGAGCAGTTCTTC
CASSVAGGRGNEQFF
>-|TRBV19|16|TRBJ1-5|-
TGTGCCAGTAGTCCAAGACCCGGGGGGAGCAATCAGCCCCAGCATTTT
CASSPRPGGSNQPQHF
>-|TRBV4-3|17|TRBJ2-1|TRBD2
TGCGCCAGCAGCCAAGATTTGACTAGCGGACCTCCACATGAGCAGTTCTTC
CASSQDLTSGPPHEQFF
>few|TRBV9|16|TRBJ2-2|-
TGTGCCAGCAGCGTAGGGGAGCGTGTAAACACCGGGGAGCTGTTTTTT
CASSVGERVNTGELFF
>-|TRBV11-1|15|TRBJ1-2|TRBD1
TGTGCCAGCAGCTTACTCGGGTCAGGGGGCTATGGCTACACCTTC
CASSLLGSGGYGYTF
>-|TRBV6-2/TRBV6-3|15|TRBJ2-7|-
TGTGCCAGCAGTTACGAATTAGCGTTCACCTACGAGCAGTACTTC
CASSYELAFTYEQYF
>-|TRBV19|14|TRBJ1-2|-
TGTGCCAGTAGTATCGAGGACAGTCTCTATGGCTACACCTTC
CASSIEDSLYGYTF
>-|TRBV5-4|13|TRBJ1-5|-
TGTGCCAGCAGCTTGGGGCCAAATCAGCCCCAGCATTTT
CASSLGPNQPQHF
>-|TRBV7-2|13|TRBJ2-7|-
TGTGCCAGTACGACAGTTCCTACCTACGAGCAGTACTTC
CASTTVPTYEQYF
>-|TRBV6-6|14|TRBJ1-1|TRBD1
TGTGCCAGCAGCCGGGAGGGGGCCCGTACTGAAGCTTTCTTT
CASSREGARTEAFF
>few|TRBV6-4|14|TRBJ1-2|TRBD1
TGTGCCAGCAGGACGACAGGGGGCGAAGGTGGCTACACCTTC
CASRTTGGEGGYTF
>-|TRBV3-1/TRBV3-2|18|TRBJ1-2|TRBD1
TGTGCCAGCAGCCAAGACCGACAGGGCCAACTCTTAAACTATGGCTACACCTTC
CASSQDRQGQLLNYGYTF
>-|TRBV30|18|TRBJ2-7|TRBD1
TGTGCCTGGAGTGTACTAGGGACACCGACAGGGGCCTGGGGCGAGCAGTACTTC
CAWSVLGTPTGAWGEQYF
>-|TRBV5-1|13|TRBJ1-2|-
TGCGCCAGCAGCTTGGACGGTAACTATGACTACACCTTC
CASSLDGNYDYTF
>once|TRBV24-1|13|TRBJ2-7|TRBD1
TGTGCCACCAGTGATTTCGGGACAGCCGAGCAGTACTTC
CATSDFGTAEQYF
>-|TRBV2|15|TRBJ1-3|TRBD1
TGTGCCAGCAGTGACCCACAGGGGCCTGGAAACACCATATATTTT
CASSDPQGPGNTIYF
>-|TRBV25-1|12|TRBJ2-2|-
TGTGCCAGCAAGGCGGAGACCGGGGAGCTGTTTTTT
CASKAETGELFF
>once|TRBV5-1|15|TRBJ1-2|TRBD1
TGCGCCAGCAGCTTTGGGTCAGGGGGCAAGGCGGACTACACCTTC
CASSFGSGGKADYTF
>-|TRBV4-3|11|TRBJ1-1|-
TGCGCCAGCAGCCAAGGGGGGCAAGCTTTCTTT
CASSQGGQAFF
>-|TRBV25-1|14|TRBJ1-1|TRBD1
TGTGCCAGCAGAGGGGACAGGAAGAACACTGAAGCTTTCTTT
CASRGDRKNTEAFF
>-|TRBV10-3|12|TRBJ1-5|TRBD1
TGTGCCACCACAGGGGGGGATCAGCCCCAGCATTTT
CATTGGDQPQHF
>-|TRBV7-2|14|TRBJ1-6|-
TGTGCCAGCAGCTTATGGCAATATAATTCACCCCTCCACTTT
CASSLWQYNSPLHF
>-|TRBV30|13|TRBJ2-3|-
TGTGCCTGGAGTGGGAAAGGGGTGAATACGCAGTATTTT
CAWSGKGVNTQYF
>-|TRBV11-3|15|TRBJ1-6|TRBD1
TGTGCCAGCAGCTCCTGGACAGGGGATAATTCACCCCTCCACTTT
CASSSWTGDNSPLHF
>-|TRBV6-2/TRBV6-3|15|TRBJ2-7|-
TGTGCCAGCAGTGACGGACAGCATGCTACCTACGAGCAGTACTTC
CASSDGQHATYEQYF
>-|TRBV3-1/TRBV3-2|18|TRBJ2-6|TRBD2
TGTGCCAGCAGCCAAGATTGGGGACTACTAGCTGGGGCCAACGTCCTGACTTTC
CASSQDWGLLAGANVLTF
>-|TRBV2|13|TRBJ1-5|-
TGTGCCAGCACGGCGGCAGTCCGTCAGCCCCAGCATTTT
CASTAAVRQPQHF
>-|TRBV5-1|15|TRBJ2-7|TRBD2
TGCGCCAGCAGCTTGGGACTAGCGGGAGAGGGCGAGCAGTACTTC
CASSLGLAGEGEQYF
>-|TRBV6-2/TRBV6-3|11|TRBJ1-1|-
TGTGCCAGCAGTTACCTTTATGAAGCTTTCTTT
CASSYLYEAFF
>-|TRBV7-2|14|TRBJ2-3|-
TGTGCCAGCAGCTTAGGGGGCGGCGGAGATACGCAGTATTTT
CASSLGGGGDTQYF
>once|TRBV7-2|14|TRBJ2-7|-
TGTGCCAGCAGCTCAAACAGGGTCGCCTACGAGCAGTACTTC
CASSSNRVAYEQYF
>-|TRBV6-5|13|TRBJ1-2|-
TGTGCCAGCAGTTACTTCCGGGTATTTGGCTACACCTTC
CASSYFRVFGYTF
>-|TRBV4-2|16|TRBJ2-3|-
TGTGCCAGCAGCCAAGGGGGGGGCGGGGGCACAGATACGCAGTATTTT
CASSQGGGGGTDTQYF
>-|TRBV7-8|12|TRBJ1-5|-
TGTGCCAGCAGCACCCAGGGACAGCCCCAGCATTTT
CASSTQGQPQHF
>-|TRBV7-8|11|TRBJ2-7|-
TGTGCCAGCAGCTTGACAGACGAGCAGTACTTC
CASSLTDEQYF
>-|TRBV5-6|13|TRBJ2-1|-
TGTGCCAGCAGCTTGGCCACAGGAAATGAGCAGTTCTTC
CASSLATGNEQFF
>-|TRBV30|16|TRBJ1-1|TRBD1
TGTGCCTGGATCATCCAATCGGGACAGGGGGCTACTGAAGCTTTCTTT
CAWIIQSGQGATEAFF
>once|TRBV15|15|TRBJ1-5|TRBD1
TGTGCCACCAGCAGGAACAGGGGGCTGATTCAGCCCCAGCATTTT
CATSRNRGLIQPQHF
>-|TRBV6-5|15|TRBJ1-2|-
TGTGCCAGCAGCCGCTCCCAGACGGGGAACTATGGCTACACCTTC
CASSRSQTGNYGYTF
>-|TRBV19|13|TRBJ1-5|-
TGTGCCAGTAGTATCGCGTTTGATCAGCCCCAGCATTTT
CASSIAFDQPQHF
>-|TRBV23-1|16|TRBJ2-7|TRBD1
TGCGCCAGCAGTCACTTGGACAGGTGTTACTCCTACGAGCAGTACTTC
CASSHLDRCYSYEQYF
>-|TRBV13|12|TRBJ1-4|TRBD1
TGTGCCAGCAGTCGGACAGGGGTTGAACTGTTTTTT
CASSRTGVELFF
>-|TRBV19|16|TRBJ2-6|-
TGTGCCAGTAGTAAGGGCAGGGGATCTGGGGCCAACGTCCTGACTTTC
CASSKGRGSGANVLTF